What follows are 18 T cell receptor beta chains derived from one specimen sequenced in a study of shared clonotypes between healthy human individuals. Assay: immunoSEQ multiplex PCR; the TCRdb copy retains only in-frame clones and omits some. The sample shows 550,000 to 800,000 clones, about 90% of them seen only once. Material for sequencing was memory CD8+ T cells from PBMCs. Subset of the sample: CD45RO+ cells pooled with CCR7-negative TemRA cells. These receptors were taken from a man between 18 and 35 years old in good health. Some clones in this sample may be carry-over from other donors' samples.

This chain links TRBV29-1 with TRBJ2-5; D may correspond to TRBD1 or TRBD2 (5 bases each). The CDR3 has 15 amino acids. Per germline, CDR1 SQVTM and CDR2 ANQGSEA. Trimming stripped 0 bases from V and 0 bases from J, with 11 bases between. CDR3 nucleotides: TGCAGCGTTGAAGACACGGGGCGGTACCAAGAGACCCAGTACTTC. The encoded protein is CSVEDTGRYQETQYF.

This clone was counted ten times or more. CDR3 DNA sequence: TGTGCCAGCTCAGGGTACACCCTCCTCCCAGCTTTCTTT. This translates into CASSGYTLLPAFF. This chain connects TRBV25-1 to TRBJ1-1, with D possibly being TRBD1 (5 bases). With 8 bases removed from V and 10 bases from J, the gap between germline ends came to 20 bases. The CDR3 consists of 13 residues. The germline V gene has CDR1 MGHDK and CDR2 SYGVNS.

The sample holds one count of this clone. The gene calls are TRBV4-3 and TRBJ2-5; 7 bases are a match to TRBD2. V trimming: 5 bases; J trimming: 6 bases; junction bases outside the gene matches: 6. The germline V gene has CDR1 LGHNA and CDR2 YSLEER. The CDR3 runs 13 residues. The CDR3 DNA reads TGCGCCAGCAGCGCGGGAGTTTTCAAGACCCAGTACTTC. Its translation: CASSAGVFKTQYF.

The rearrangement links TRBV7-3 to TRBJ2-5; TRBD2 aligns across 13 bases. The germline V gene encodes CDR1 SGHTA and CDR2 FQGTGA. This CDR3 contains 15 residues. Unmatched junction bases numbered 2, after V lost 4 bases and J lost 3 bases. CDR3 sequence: CASSSGTSGKETQYF. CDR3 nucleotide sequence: TGTGCCAGCAGCTCCGGGACTAGCGGGAAAGAGACCCAGTACTTC.

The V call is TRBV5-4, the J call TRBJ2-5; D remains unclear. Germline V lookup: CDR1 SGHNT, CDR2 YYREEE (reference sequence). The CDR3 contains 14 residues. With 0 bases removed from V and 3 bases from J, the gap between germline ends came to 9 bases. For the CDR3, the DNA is TGTGCCAGCAGCTTGGATGTAGGAAAAGAGACCCAGTACTTC. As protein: CASSLDVGKETQYF.

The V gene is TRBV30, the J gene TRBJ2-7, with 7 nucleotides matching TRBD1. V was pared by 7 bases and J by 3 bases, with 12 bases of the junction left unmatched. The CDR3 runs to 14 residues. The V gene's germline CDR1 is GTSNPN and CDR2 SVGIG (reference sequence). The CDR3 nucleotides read TGTGCCTCCGACTCAAGGGGGCAACTCTACGAGCAGTACTTC. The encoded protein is CASDSRGQLYEQYF.

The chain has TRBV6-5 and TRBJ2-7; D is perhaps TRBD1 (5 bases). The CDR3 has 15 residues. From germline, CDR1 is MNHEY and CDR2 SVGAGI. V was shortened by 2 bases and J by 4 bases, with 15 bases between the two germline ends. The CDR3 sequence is CASSYDSRSRYEQYF. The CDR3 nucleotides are TGTGCCAGCAGTTACGACAGCCGATCCCGTTACGAGCAGTACTTC.

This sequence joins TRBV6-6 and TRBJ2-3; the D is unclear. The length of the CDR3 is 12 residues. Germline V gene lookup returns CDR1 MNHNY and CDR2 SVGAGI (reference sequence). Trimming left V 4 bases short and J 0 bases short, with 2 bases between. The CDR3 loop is CASSSSTDTQYF. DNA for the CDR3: TGTGCCAGCAGTTCTAGCACAGATACGCAGTATTTT.

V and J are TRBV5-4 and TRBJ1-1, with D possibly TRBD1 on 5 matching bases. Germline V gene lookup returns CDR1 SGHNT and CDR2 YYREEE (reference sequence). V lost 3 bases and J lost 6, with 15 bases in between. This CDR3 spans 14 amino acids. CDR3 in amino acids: CASSSTGQSPEAFF. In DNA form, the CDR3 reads TGTGCCAGCAGCTCCACTGGACAATCCCCTGAAGCTTTCTTT.

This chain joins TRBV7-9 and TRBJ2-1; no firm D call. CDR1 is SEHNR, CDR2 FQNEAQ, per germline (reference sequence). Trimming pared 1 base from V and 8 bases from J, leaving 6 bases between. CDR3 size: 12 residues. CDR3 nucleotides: TGTGCCAGCAGCTTAGGCGCACATGAGCAGTTCTTC. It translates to CASSLGAHEQFF.

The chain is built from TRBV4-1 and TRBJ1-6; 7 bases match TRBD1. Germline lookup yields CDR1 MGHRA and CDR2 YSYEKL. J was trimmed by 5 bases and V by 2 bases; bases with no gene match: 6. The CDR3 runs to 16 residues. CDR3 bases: TGCGCCAGCAGCCAAAGGCCGGGACAGAATAATTCACCCCTCCACTTT. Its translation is CASSQRPGQNNSPLHF.

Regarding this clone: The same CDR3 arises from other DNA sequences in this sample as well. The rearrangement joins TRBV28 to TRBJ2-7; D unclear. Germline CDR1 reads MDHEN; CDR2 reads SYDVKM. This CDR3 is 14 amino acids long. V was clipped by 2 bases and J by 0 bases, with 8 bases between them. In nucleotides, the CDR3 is TGTGCCAGCAGTTTAGGCTTACGCTCCTACGAGCAGTACTTC. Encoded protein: CASSLGLRSYEQYF.

The CDR3 coding sequence is TGCGCCAGCAGCCCCTGGGGGCCATCTTCCTACGAGCAGTACTTC. This sequence encodes CASSPWGPSSYEQYF. The V call is TRBV5-1, the J call TRBJ2-7; maybe TRBD1 (6 bases). The V and J ends lost 4 bases and 1 base respectively, with 15 bases between them. The CDR3 runs to 15 residues. Germline V gene sequence: CDR1 SGHRS, CDR2 YFSETQ.

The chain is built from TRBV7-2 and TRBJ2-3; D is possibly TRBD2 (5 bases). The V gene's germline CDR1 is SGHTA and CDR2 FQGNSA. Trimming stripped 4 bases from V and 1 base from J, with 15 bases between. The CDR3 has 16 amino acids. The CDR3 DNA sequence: TGTGCCAGCAGCTCTCCGGGGAGAAAGGGCACAGATACGCAGTATTTT. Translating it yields CASSSPGRKGTDTQYF. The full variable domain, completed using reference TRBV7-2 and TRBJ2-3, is GAGVSQSPSNKVTEKGKDVELRCDPISGHTALYWYRQSLGQGLEFLIYFQGNSAPDKSGLPSDRFSAERTGGSVSTLTIQRTQQEDSAVYLCASSSPGRKGTDTQYFGPGTRLTVL.

Written as DNA, the CDR3 is TGTGCCAGCAGTTACGTGGCGGCAGCAGGTGAAAAACTGTTTTTT. It translates to CASSYVAAAGEKLFF. J is TRBJ1-4 and V is TRBV6-5; D ambiguous. This CDR3 comprises 15 residues. Trimming pared 2 bases from V and 7 bases from J, leaving 14 bases between. The germline gives CDR1 MNHEY, CDR2 SVGAGI.

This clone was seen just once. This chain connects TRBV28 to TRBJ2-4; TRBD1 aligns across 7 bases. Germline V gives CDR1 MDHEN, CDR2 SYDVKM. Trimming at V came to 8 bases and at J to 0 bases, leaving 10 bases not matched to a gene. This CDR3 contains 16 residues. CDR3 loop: CASSPQGYLAKNIQYF. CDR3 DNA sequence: TGTGCCAGCTCGCCACAGGGGTATCTAGCCAAAAACATTCAGTACTTC. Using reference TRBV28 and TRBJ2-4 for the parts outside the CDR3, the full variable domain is DVKVTQSSRYLVKRTGEKVFLECVQDMDHENMFWYRQDPGLGLRLIYFSYDVKMKEKGDIPEGYSVSREKKERFSLILESASTNQTSMYLCASSPQGYLAKNIQYFGAGTRLSVL.

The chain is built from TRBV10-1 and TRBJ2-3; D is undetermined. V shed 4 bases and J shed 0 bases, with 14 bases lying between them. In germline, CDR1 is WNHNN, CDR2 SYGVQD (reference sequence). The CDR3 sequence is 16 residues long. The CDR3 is CASSGFAETSTDTQYF. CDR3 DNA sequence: TGCGCCAGCAGTGGTTTTGCGGAGACTAGCACAGATACGCAGTATTTT.

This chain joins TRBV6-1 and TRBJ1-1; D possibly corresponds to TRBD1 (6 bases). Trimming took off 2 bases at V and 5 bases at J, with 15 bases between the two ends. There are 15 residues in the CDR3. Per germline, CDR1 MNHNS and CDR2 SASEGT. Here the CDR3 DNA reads TGTGCCAGCAGTGAAAGGTTAGGGGGTAGAACTGAAGCTTTCTTT. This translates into CASSERLGGRTEAFF.